The 23 T cell receptor beta chains in this list originate from one sample, sequenced in a study of T-cell memory formation after mild COVID-19. TCRdb recomputed calls from the 5' RACE reads with MiXCR, one row per CDR3 protein. This sample has tens of thousands of distinct CDR3 sequences, with about 15% found just once. Sequencing input: PBMCs or a T cell subset sorted from them (not recorded which). The receptors stem from a young man who had mild COVID-19 (a few samples of this study predate the infection). Cell type and time point are not known.

The chain uses TRBV6-6 and TRBJ1-5; D is uncertain. Germline V gene lookup returns CDR1 MNHNY and CDR2 SVGAGI (reference sequence). The CDR3 covers 18 residues. Trimming stripped 2 bases from V and 0 bases from J, with 17 bases between. CDR3 amino acids: CASSYRGIKILSNQPQHF. Here the CDR3 DNA reads TGTGCCAGCAGTTACAGAGGGATAAAAATTCTTAGCAATCAGCCCCAGCATTTT.

This chain uses TRBV29-1 with TRBJ2-5; D perhaps matches TRBD2 (6 bases). The CDR3 spans 12 residues. The germline V gene has CDR1 SQVTM and CDR2 ANQGSEA. V dropped 6 bases and J dropped 5 bases, with 13 bases sitting between them. The DNA for the CDR3 is TGCAGCGTCGGGGACTTCTGGGAGACCCAGTACTTC. Amino acids: CSVGDFWETQYF. Full variable domain (rest looked up from reference TRBV29-1 and TRBJ2-5): SAVISQKPSRDICQRGTSLTIQCQVDSQVTMMFWYRQQPGQSLTLIATANQGSEATYESGFVIDKFPISRPNLTFSTLTVSNMSPEDSSIYLCSVGDFWETQYFGPGTRLLVL.

This clonotype was counted a few times. The V call is TRBV3-1, the J call TRBJ2-7, with 8 bases that match TRBD1. V was clipped by 3 bases and J by 5 bases; unmatched bases: 12. Per germline, CDR1 LGHDT and CDR2 YNNKEL (reference sequence). CDR3 length: 16 amino acids. DNA of the CDR3: TGTGCCAGCAGCCATAGCGGACAGGGTCTTTGGGACGAGCAGTACTTC. Translated, it gives CASSHSGQGLWDEQYF.

This sequence joins TRBV19 and TRBJ2-2; D is ambiguous. The CDR3 has 13 residues. Per the germline V gene, CDR1 is LNHDA and CDR2 is SQIVND (reference sequence). Trimming shortened V by 1 base and J by 7 bases, and 7 bases separated the two germline ends. The CDR3 DNA reads as TGTGCCAGTAGTATAGGCAGCATCGGGGAGCTGTTTTTT. Translation gives CASSIGSIGELFF.

There are many counts of this clonotype. This chain links TRBV10-3 with TRBJ2-7, with 8 bases fitting TRBD2. The CDR3 covers 15 residues. Germline CDR1 is ENHRY and CDR2 is SYGVKD. J gave up 5 bases and V 1 base, and 7 bases lay outside the gene matches. The CDR3 coding sequence is TGTGCCATCAGTGAGTGGGGCGGGGGGCCGCACGAGCAGTACTTC. It yields the protein CAISEWGGGPHEQYF.

In this sample, this clonotype turned up a few times. This chain joins TRBV20-1 and TRBJ1-2; D might be TRBD1 (5 bases). Germline V gene sequence: CDR1 DFQATT, CDR2 SNEGSKA (reference sequence). Trimming left V 3 bases short and J 3 bases short, with 11 bases between. This CDR3 contains 13 residues. The CDR3 region has the DNA TGCAGTGCTAGGGCCAGGGAAGACTATGGCTACACCTTC. Translated, it gives CSARAREDYGYTF.

This clonotype is deemed medium-sized (0.01 to 0.1%). V usage is TRBV11-2 and J usage is TRBJ1-6; D unresolved. The germline V and J ends were trimmed by 3 bases and 0 bases, with 9 bases remaining between them. This CDR3 is built from 16 residues. Germline V CDR1 and CDR2: SGHAT, FQNNGV. The CDR3 DNA follows: TGTGCCAGCAGCTTCGGGCCGAGCTCCTATAATTCACCCCTCCACTTT. As protein: CASSFGPSSYNSPLHF.

Only a few counts were recorded for this clonotype. The chain carries TRBV18 and TRBJ2-7; the D is unclear. V was pared by 0 bases and J by 3 bases, with 6 bases between. This CDR3 comprises 13 residues. Looked up from germline, CDR1 is KGHSH and CDR2 is LQKENI. CDR3 bases: TGTGCCAGCTCACCACCGGACGGCTACGAGCAGTACTTC. Translation gives CASSPPDGYEQYF.

The sample holds a few counts of this clonotype. This sequence joins TRBV11-2 and TRBJ2-3; 14 bases agree with TRBD2. Losses at the gene ends were 5 bases for V and 5 bases for J; bases not matched to a gene: 9. This CDR3 has 17 amino acids. Germline assignment: CDR1 SGHAT and CDR2 FQNNGV. The CDR3 is CASSPGLAGATGDTQYF. CDR3 DNA sequence: TGTGCCAGCAGCCCGGGACTAGCGGGGGCCACGGGAGATACGCAGTATTTT.

The genes are TRBV4-3 and TRBJ1-2; no clear D. This CDR3 region has 18 residues. V was cut by 0 bases and J by 2 bases, with 19 bases left in between. In germline, CDR1 is LGHNA, CDR2 YSLEER. CDR3 sequence (DNA): TGCGCCAGCAGCCAAGATCACGACACCACGTCCCCCAACTATGGCTACACCTTC. It codes for CASSQDHDTTSPNYGYTF.

The gene calls are TRBV5-1 and TRBJ2-3; 12 bases agree with TRBD1. Germline V gene sequence: CDR1 SGHRS, CDR2 YFSETQ. Trimming took 3 bases from V and 4 from J; bases not matched to a gene: 3. There are 15 residues in the CDR3. The CDR3 coding sequence is TGCGCCAGCAGCTCGGGACAGGGGGCGGCAGATACGCAGTATTTT. It codes for CASSSGQGAADTQYF. The entire variable domain, with the rest obtained from reference TRBV5-1 and TRBJ2-3, is as follows: KAGVTQTPRYLIKTRGQQVTLSCSPISGHRSVSWYQQTPGQGLQFLFEYFSETQRNKGNFPGRFSGRQFSNSRSEMNVSTLELGDSALYLCASSSGQGAADTQYFGPGTRLTVL.

The V gene is TRBV12-3 or TRBV12-4, the J gene TRBJ1-2; D ambiguous. V lost 2 bases, J lost 4 bases, and 5 bases lay in between. There are 12 residues in the CDR3. The CDR3 sequence: CASSLPGYGYTF. CDR3 bases: TGTGCCAGCAGTTTACCGGGCTATGGCTACACCTTC.

There are a few counts of this clonotype. CDR3 nucleotides: TGTGCCAGCACCCTGGAGTACTCTGGAAACACCATATATTTT. Translating gives CASTLEYSGNTIYF. The rearrangement uses TRBV7-8 and TRBJ1-3; D is uncertain. CDR1 and CDR2 (germline): SGHVS, FQNEAQ. V lost 7 bases, J lost 0 bases, and 10 bases lay in between. The CDR3 extends over 14 amino acids.

This clonotype was seen a handful of times. The rearrangement links TRBV29-1 to TRBJ2-1; D is possibly TRBD2 (6 bases). V lost 8 bases and J 1 base, leaving 12 bases between the germline ends. Germline loops: CDR1 SQVTM, CDR2 ANQGSEA. The CDR3 is 13 amino acids. The CDR3 DNA follows: TGCAGCTCCCTAGCGCCTTCCTACAATGAGCAGTTCTTC. Translating gives CSSLAPSYNEQFF.

This chain uses TRBV6-2 or TRBV6-3 with TRBJ2-7; tentatively, D is TRBD1 (5 bases). V was clipped by 5 bases and J by 0 bases, with 17 bases between them. The CDR3 is 16 residues long. The germline gives CDR1 MNHEY, CDR2 SVGEGT. The CDR3 coding sequence is TGTGCCAGCAGTGAACTCAGGGCGGCTATCTCCTACGAGCAGTACTTC. Amino acids: CASSELRAAISYEQYF.

This clonotype showed up many times. The chain combines TRBV15 with TRBJ2-7; D is unresolved. In germline, CDR1 is LNHNV, CDR2 YYDKDF (reference sequence). The V end was cut by 3 bases, the J end by 1 base, with 10 bases between. The CDR3 is made up of 14 amino acids. The CDR3 nucleotides read TGTGCCACCAGCAGGAGTAGAGGTTCCTACGAGCAGTACGTC. As protein: CATSRSRGSYEQYV.

V is TRBV7-9 and J is TRBJ1-5; possible D gene TRBD1, 5 bases. This CDR3 comprises 14 residues. The germline CDR1 and CDR2 sequences are SEHNR and FQNEAQ (reference sequence). V lost 0 bases and J 4 bases, leaving 7 bases between the germline ends. The CDR3 bases are TGTGCCAGCAGCTTAGCAGGGGTGAATCAGCCCCAGCATTTT. Its translation is CASSLAGVNQPQHF.

V gene TRBV4-3 combines with J gene TRBJ2-1; D is possibly TRBD1 (5 bases). The germline V and J ends were trimmed by 0 bases and 5 bases, with 11 bases remaining between them. CDR1 and CDR2 from the germline V gene are LGHNA and YSLEER. The CDR3 length is 15 residues. The CDR3, as DNA: TGCGCCAGCAGCCAAGATAGGGGAACGGACAATGAGCAGTTCTTC. Its translation is CASSQDRGTDNEQFF.

The rearrangement uses TRBV27 and TRBJ2-7; 8 bases map to TRBD2. This CDR3 is 16 amino acids long. Looked up from germline, CDR1 is MNHEY and CDR2 is SMNVEV (reference sequence). V lost 3 bases and J lost 1; bases outside the gene matches: 8. Here the CDR3 DNA reads TGTGCCAGCAGTTTTTGGGCGGGGGGCGTTTCCTACGAGCAGTACTTC. Protein: CASSFWAGGVSYEQYF.

This clonotype came up a few times. This sequence joins TRBV4-2 and TRBJ1-2, with a tentative D call TRBD1 (6 bases). Looked up from germline, CDR1 is LGHNA and CDR2 is YNFKEQ. This CDR3 region has 15 residues. The V end was cut by 4 bases, the J end by 6 bases, with 18 bases between. The CDR3 sequence: CASSLQSGGGHGYTF. For the CDR3, the DNA is TGTGCCAGCAGCCTTCAATCCGGGGGGGGCCATGGCTACACCTTC.

The gene calls are TRBV28 and TRBJ1-5; 7 bases agree with TRBD1. This CDR3 has 15 residues. Germline lookup yields CDR1 MDHEN and CDR2 SYDVKM. The V gene end was trimmed by 5 bases and the J gene end by 2 bases; junction bases not matched to a gene: 6. CDR3 bases: TGTGCCAGCAGTCGTACAGGGGCAGGCAATCAGCCCCAGCATTTT. Its protein product is CASSRTGAGNQPQHF.

This clonotype was counted a single time. This sequence joins TRBV2 and TRBJ2-7; 9 bases align to TRBD2. Germline V gene lookup returns CDR1 SNHLY and CDR2 FYNNEI. J gave up 5 bases and V 6 bases, and 8 bases lay outside the gene matches. The CDR3 has 14 amino acids. The CDR3 protein is CASSQSGGLHEQYF. The CDR3 DNA is TGTGCCAGCAGCCAGAGCGGGGGGTTGCACGAGCAGTACTTC.

The chain recombines TRBV4-1 with TRBJ2-2; TRBD1 or TRBD2 may be the D gene (6 bases each). This CDR3 has 19 residues. V was clipped by 1 base and J by 0 bases, with 18 bases between them. Germline V gene data show CDR1 as MGHRA and CDR2 as YSYEKL. Here the CDR3 reads CASSQAPGALPPNTGELFF. The DNA for the CDR3 is TGCGCCAGCAGCCAAGCTCCGGGGGCGCTCCCTCCGAACACCGGGGAGCTGTTTTTT.